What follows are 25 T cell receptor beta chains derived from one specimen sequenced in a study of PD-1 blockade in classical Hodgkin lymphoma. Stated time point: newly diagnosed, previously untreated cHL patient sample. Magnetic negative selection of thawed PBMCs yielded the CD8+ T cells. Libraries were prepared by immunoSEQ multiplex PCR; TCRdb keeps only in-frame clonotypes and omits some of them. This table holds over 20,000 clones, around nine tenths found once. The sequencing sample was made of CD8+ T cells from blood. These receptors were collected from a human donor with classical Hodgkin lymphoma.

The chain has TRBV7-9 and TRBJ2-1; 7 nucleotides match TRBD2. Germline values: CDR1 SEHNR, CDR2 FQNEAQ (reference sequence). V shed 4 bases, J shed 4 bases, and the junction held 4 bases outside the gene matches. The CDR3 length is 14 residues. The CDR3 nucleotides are TGTGCCAGCAGCTCTGATAGCGGGTACAATGAGCAGTTCTTC. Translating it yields CASSSDSGYNEQFF.

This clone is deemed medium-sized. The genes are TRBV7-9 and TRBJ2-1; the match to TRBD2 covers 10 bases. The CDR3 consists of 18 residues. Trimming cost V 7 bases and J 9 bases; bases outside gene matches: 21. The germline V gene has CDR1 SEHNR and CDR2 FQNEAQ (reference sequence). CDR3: CASNTWASGSISTGEQFF. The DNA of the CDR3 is TGTGCCAGCAACACGTGGGCTAGCGGGAGTATCAGCACCGGTGAGCAGTTCTTC.

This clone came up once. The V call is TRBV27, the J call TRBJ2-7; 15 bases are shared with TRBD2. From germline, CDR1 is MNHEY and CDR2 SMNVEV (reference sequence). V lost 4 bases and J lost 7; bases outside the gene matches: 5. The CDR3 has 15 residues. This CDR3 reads CASSSGTSGRTEQYF. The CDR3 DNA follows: TGTGCCAGCAGTTCAGGGACTAGCGGGAGGACGGAGCAGTACTTC.

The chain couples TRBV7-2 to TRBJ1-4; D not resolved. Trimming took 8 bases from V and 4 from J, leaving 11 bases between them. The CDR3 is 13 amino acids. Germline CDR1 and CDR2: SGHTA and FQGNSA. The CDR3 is CASRPQINEKLFF. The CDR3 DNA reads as TGTGCCAGCCGACCACAGATTAATGAAAAACTGTTTTTT.

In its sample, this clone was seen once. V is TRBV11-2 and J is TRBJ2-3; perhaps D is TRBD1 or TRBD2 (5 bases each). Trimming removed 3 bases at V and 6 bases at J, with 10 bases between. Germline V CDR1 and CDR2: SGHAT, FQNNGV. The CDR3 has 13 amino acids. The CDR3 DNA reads TGTGCCAGCAGCTTGAGGGGCGCCGATACGCAGTATTTT. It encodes CASSLRGADTQYF.

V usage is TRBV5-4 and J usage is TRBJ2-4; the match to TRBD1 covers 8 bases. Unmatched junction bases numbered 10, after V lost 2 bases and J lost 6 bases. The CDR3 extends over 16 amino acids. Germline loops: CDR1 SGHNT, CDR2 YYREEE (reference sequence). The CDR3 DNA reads TGTGCCAGCAGCTTTCCCGGGACAGGTGCGCTAAACATTCAGTACTTC. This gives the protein CASSFPGTGALNIQYF.

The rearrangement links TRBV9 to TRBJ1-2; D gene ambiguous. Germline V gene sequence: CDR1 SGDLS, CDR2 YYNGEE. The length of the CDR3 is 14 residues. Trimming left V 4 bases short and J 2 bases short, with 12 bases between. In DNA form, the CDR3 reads TGTGCCAGCAGCCCTGGTAGGAGCAACTATGGCTACACCTTC. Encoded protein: CASSPGRSNYGYTF.

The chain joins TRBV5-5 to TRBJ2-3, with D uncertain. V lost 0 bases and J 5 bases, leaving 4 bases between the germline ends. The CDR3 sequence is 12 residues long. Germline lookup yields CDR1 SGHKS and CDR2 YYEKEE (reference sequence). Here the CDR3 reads CASSLGRDTQYF. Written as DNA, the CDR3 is TGTGCCAGCAGCTTGGGGAGAGATACGCAGTATTTT.

The CDR3 protein is CASSISGGRISGANVLTF. The DNA of the CDR3 is TGTGCCAGCAGCATCTCGGGGGGCCGAATCTCTGGGGCCAACGTCCTGACTTTC. The chain recombines TRBV7-2 with TRBJ2-6; tentative D call: TRBD2 (7 bases). This CDR3 has 18 residues. V was trimmed by 5 bases and J by 0 bases, leaving 17 bases between them. From germline, CDR1 is SGHTA and CDR2 FQGNSA.

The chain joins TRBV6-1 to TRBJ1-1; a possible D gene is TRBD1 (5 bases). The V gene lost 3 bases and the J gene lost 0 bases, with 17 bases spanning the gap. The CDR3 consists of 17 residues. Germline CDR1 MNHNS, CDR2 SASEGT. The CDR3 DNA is TGTGCCAGCAGTGACCTACTTGGACATCTCATGAACACTGAAGCTTTCTTT. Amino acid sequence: CASSDLLGHLMNTEAFF.

CDR3 coding DNA: TGTGCCAGCAGCTTTTTTACGGGGGATCAGCCCCAGCATTTT. It codes for CASSFFTGDQPQHF. The J gene is TRBJ1-5, the V gene TRBV7-2, with D possibly TRBD1 on 5 matching bases. Germline V gene sequence: CDR1 SGHTA, CDR2 FQGNSA. Trimming shortened V by 3 bases and J by 5 bases, and 11 bases separated the two germline ends. This CDR3 comprises 14 residues.

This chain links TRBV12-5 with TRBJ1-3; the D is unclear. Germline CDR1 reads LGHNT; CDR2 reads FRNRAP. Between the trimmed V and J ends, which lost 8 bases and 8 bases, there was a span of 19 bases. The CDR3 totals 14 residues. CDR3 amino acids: CASRIGSGFDTIYF. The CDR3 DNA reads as TGTGCTAGTAGAATTGGTAGCGGTTTTGACACCATATATTTT.

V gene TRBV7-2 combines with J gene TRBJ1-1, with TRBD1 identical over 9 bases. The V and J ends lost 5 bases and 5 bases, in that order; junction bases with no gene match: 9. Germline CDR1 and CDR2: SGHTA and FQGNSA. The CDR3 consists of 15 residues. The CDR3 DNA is TGTGCCAGCAGCACATTACAGGGGGCGAGAACTGAAGCTTTCTTT. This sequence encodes CASSTLQGARTEAFF.

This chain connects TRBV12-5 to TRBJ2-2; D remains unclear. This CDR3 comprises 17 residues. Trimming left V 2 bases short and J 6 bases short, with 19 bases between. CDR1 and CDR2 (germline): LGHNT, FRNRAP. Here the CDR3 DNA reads TGTGCTAGTGGTTTGCCTCCGTCCTGGGGAAGGTCCGGGGAGCTGTTTTTT. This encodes CASGLPPSWGRSGELFF.

CDR3 in DNA: TGTGCCAGCAGCGCTTCCGGACGCTTTCTGGAGACCCAGTACTTC. This translates into CASSASGRFLETQYF. This sequence joins TRBV9 and TRBJ2-5, with unresolved D. Trimming took 3 bases from V and 5 from J, leaving 17 bases between them. CDR3 length: 15 amino acids. CDR1 and CDR2 from the germline V gene are SGDLS and YYNGEE.

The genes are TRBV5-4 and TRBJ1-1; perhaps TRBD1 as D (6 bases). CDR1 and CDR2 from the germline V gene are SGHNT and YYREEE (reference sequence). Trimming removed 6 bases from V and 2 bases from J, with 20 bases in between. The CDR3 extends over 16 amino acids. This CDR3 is CASTPGGAVLNTEAFF. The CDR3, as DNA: TGTGCCAGCACCCCTGGGGGGGCCGTTCTAAACACTGAAGCTTTCTTT. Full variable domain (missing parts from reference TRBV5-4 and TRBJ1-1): ETGVTQSPTHLIKTRGQQVTLRCSSQSGHNTVSWYQQALGQGPQFIFQYYREEENGRGNFPPRFSGLQFPNYSSELNVNALELDDSALYLCASTPGGAVLNTEAFFGQGTRLTVV.

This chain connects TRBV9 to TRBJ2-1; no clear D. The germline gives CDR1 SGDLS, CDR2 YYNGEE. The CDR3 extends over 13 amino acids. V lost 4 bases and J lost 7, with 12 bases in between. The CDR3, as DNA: TGTGCCAGCAGCCCCGGACCCATTAATGAGCAGTTCTTC. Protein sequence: CASSPGPINEQFF.

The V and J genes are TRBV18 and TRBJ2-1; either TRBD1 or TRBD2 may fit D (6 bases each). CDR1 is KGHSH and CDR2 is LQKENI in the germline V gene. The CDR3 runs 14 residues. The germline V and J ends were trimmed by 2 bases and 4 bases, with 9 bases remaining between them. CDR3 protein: CASSPLGGYNEQFF. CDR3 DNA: TGTGCCAGCTCACCATTAGGGGGGTACAATGAGCAGTTCTTC.

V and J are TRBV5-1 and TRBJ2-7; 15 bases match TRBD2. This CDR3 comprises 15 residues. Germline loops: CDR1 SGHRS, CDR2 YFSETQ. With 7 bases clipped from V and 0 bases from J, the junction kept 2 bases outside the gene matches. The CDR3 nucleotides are TGCGCCAGCGGACTAGCGGGGGGGGACTCCTACGAGCAGTACTTC. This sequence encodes CASGLAGGDSYEQYF.

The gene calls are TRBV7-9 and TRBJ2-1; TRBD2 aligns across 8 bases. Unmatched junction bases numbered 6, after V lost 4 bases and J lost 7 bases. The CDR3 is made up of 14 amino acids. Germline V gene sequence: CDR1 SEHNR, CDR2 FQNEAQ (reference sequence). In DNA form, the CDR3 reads TGTGCCAGCAGCTGGCCGGGCGGGGGGAATGAGCAGTTCTTC. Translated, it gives CASSWPGGGNEQFF.

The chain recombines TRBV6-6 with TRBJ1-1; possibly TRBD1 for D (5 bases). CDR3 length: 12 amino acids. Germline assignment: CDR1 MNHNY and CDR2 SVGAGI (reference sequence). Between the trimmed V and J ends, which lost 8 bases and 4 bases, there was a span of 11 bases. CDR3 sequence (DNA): TGTGCCAGCCGGGACGTGGTCACTGAAGCTTTCTTT. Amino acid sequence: CASRDVVTEAFF.

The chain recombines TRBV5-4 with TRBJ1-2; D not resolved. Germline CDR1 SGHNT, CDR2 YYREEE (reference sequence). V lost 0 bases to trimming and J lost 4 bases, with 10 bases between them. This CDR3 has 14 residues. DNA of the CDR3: TGTGCCAGCAGCTTGGCGACCGGTTCCTATGGCTACACCTTC. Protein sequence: CASSLATGSYGYTF.

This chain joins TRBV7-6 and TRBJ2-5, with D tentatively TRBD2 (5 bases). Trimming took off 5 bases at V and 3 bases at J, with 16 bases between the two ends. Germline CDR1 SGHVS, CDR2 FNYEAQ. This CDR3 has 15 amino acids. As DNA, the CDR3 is TGTGCCAGCAGCCCGGGGTCAGTCTGGGAAGAGACCCAGTACTTC. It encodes CASSPGSVWEETQYF.

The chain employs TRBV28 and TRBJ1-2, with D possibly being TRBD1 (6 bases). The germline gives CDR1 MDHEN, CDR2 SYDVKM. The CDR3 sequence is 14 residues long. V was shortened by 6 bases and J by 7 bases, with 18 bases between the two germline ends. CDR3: CASRRDTARGGYTF. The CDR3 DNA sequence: TGTGCCAGCAGAAGGGACACAGCGAGGGGTGGCTACACCTTC.

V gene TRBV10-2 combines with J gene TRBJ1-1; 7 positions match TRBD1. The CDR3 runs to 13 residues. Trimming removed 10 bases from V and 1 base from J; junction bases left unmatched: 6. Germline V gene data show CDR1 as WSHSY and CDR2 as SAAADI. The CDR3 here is CATKGQPNTEAFF. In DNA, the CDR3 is TGCGCCACCAAGGGACAGCCGAACACTGAAGCTTTCTTT.